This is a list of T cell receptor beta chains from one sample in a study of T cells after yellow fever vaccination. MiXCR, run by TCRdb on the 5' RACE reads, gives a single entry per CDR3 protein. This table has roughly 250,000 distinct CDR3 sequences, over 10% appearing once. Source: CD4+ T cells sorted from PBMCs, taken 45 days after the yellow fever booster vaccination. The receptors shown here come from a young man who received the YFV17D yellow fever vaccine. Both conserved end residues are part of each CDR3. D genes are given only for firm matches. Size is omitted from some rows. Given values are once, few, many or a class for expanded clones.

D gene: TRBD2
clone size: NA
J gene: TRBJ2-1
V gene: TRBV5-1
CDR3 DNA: TGCGCCAGCAGCTTTAGCGGGCCCCGGGGACACAATGAGCAGTTCTTC
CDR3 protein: CASSFSGPRGHNEQFF

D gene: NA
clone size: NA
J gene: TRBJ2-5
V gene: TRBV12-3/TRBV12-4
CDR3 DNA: TGTGCCAGCAGTTTAGGGTGGCCTGGGACCCAGTACTTC
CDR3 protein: CASSLGWPGTQYF

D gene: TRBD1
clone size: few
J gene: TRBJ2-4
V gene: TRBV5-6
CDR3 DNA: TGTGCCAGCAGCTTCGTGGACAGGGACGAAAACATTCAGTACTTC
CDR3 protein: CASSFVDRDENIQYF

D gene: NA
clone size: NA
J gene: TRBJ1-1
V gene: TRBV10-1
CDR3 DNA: TGCGCCAGCAGTGAGTCAGGGAGCACTGAAGCTTTCTTT
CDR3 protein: CASSESGSTEAFF

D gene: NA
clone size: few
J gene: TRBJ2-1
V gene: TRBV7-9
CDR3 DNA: TGTGCCAGCAGTTTTTTGGGTGCCTACAATGAGCAGTTCTTC
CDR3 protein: CASSFLGAYNEQFF

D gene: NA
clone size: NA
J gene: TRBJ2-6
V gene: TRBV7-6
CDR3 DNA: TGTGCCAGCAGCTCGAACATACTCCTTTTAGGCTCTGGGGCCAACGTCCTGACTTTC
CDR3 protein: CASSSNILLLGSGANVLTF

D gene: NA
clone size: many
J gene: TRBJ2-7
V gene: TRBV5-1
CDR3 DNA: TGCGCCAGCAGCTTGGGACGGGTCCCCTACGAGCAGTACTTC
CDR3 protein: CASSLGRVPYEQYF

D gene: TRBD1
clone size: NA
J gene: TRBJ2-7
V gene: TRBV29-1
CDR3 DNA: TGCAGCTCTCGCAGGGGGTCCTACGAGCAGTACTTC
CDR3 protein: CSSRRGSYEQYF

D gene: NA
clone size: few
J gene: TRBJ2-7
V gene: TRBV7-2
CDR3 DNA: TGTGCCAGCAGCTTAAATTTCGAGCAGTACTTC
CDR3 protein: CASSLNFEQYF

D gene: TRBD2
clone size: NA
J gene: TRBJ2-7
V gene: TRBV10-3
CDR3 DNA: TGTGCCATCAGTGATATCGGGAGGGCCGTTCTCAACGAGCAGTACTTC
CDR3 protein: CAISDIGRAVLNEQYF

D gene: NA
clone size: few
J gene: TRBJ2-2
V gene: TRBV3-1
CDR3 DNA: TGTGCCAGCAGCCCGCACAGTGGGAGCGCCGGGGAGCTGTTTTTT
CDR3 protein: CASSPHSGSAGELFF

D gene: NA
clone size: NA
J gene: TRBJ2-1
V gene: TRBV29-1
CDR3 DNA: TGCAGCGCTGAGGGGGCTAGCGACTACAATGAGCAGTTCTTC
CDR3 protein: CSAEGASDYNEQFF